This entry lists 14 T cell receptor beta chains sequenced from one sample in a study of OX40 agonist ivuxolimab in advanced cancers. Produced via immunoSEQ multiplex PCR; TCRdb's table is partial and in-frame only. The sample records fewer than 100,000 clones, about 88% being singletons. The source material was CD4+ or CD8+ T cells sorted from blood, sampled in a trial of the OX40 agonist ivuxolimab. The receptor source for this set is an adult with an advanced solid tumor such as melanoma, head and neck, liver or kidney cancer.

This clone occurred once. The rearrangement uses TRBV5-4 and TRBJ2-1; weak D call: TRBD2 (6 bases). The CDR3 covers 13 residues. The germline V gene encodes CDR1 SGHNT and CDR2 YYREEE (reference sequence). Trimming left V 3 bases short and J 8 bases short, with 12 bases between. The CDR3 is CASSSEGFDEQFF. DNA for the CDR3: TGTGCCAGCAGCTCGGAGGGGTTCGATGAGCAGTTCTTC.

The chain employs TRBV5-1 and TRBJ2-7; TRBD2 matches at 12 bases. The CDR3 runs to 14 residues. The ends lost 5 bases at V and 7 bases at J; junction bases unmatched: 7. Germline CDR1 and CDR2: SGHRS and YFSETQ. CDR3 in amino acids: CASRMTSGSGEQYF. The CDR3 nucleotides are TGCGCCAGCAGAATGACTAGCGGGAGTGGTGAGCAGTACTTC.

V gene TRBV28 combines with J gene TRBJ2-1, with 7 bases fitting TRBD1. Germline assignment: CDR1 MDHEN and CDR2 SYDVKM. The CDR3 extends over 15 amino acids. With 5 bases clipped from V and 2 bases from J, the junction kept 6 bases outside the gene matches. CDR3 loop: CASSLGQVPYNEQFF. As DNA, the CDR3 is TGTGCCAGCAGTCTTGGACAGGTCCCCTACAATGAGCAGTTCTTC.

The chain is built from TRBV18 and TRBJ1-1; possibly TRBD1 for D (6 bases). The CDR3 is 15 residues long. Germline CDR1 KGHSH, CDR2 LQKENI. V lost 3 bases and J 4 bases, leaving 15 bases between the germline ends. The CDR3 is CASSPFSGAITEAFF. The CDR3 nucleotides are TGTGCCAGCTCACCGTTTTCAGGGGCGATCACTGAAGCTTTCTTT.

There are a few counts of this clone. This chain joins TRBV25-1 and TRBJ1-2; D is unresolved. The CDR3 extends over 11 amino acids. Germline-derived CDR1 and CDR2 are MGHDK and SYGVNS. V was pared by 1 base and J by 14 bases, with 11 bases between. The CDR3 protein is CASSESRSLTF. DNA of the CDR3: TGTGCCAGCAGTGAATCGCGGAGTCTGACCTTC.

The rearrangement joins TRBV7-2 to TRBJ2-7; the match to TRBD2 covers 9 bases. Germline CDR1 is SGHTA and CDR2 is FQGNSA. With V trimmed by 5 bases and J by 4 bases, 18 bases remained unmatched. CDR3 length equals 18 residues. CDR3 amino acids: CASSLEISGTSSLYEQYF. CDR3 coding DNA: TGTGCCAGCAGCCTAGAAATTTCCGGGACTAGCAGTCTGTACGAGCAGTACTTC.

The chain couples TRBV5-6 to TRBJ1-2; no firm D call. Between the trimmed V and J ends, which lost 0 bases and 8 bases, there was a span of 5 bases. Per the germline V gene, CDR1 is SGHDT and CDR2 is YYEEEE. The CDR3 has 11 amino acids. CDR3 DNA sequence: TGTGCCAGCAGCTTGGTGGGCGGCTACACCTTC. This encodes CASSLVGGYTF.

The table lists this clone with a count of one. The rearrangement uses TRBV15 and TRBJ1-3; no firm D call. The ends were cut back, 0 bases at V and 0 bases at J, with 3 bases in the middle. The CDR3 sequence is 14 residues long. CDR1 is LNHNV and CDR2 is YYDKDF in the germline V gene (reference sequence). CDR3 amino acids: CATSRDFSGNTIYF. The DNA of the CDR3 is TGTGCCACCAGCAGAGATTTCTCTGGAAACACCATATATTTT. The full variable domain, in which reference TRBV15 and TRBJ1-3 provide the parts outside the CDR3, is DAMVIQNPRYQVTQFGKPVTLSCSQTLNHNVMYWYQQKSSQAPKLLFHYYDKDFNNEADTPDNFQSRRPNTSFCFLDIRSPGLGDTAMYLCATSRDFSGNTIYFGEGSWLTVV.

This clone was detected once. The chain employs TRBV18 and TRBJ2-1; no firm D call. The length of the CDR3 is 16 residues. The V and J ends lost 6 bases and 0 bases respectively, with 15 bases between them. Germline lookup yields CDR1 KGHSH and CDR2 LQKENI. In DNA, the CDR3 is TGTGCCAGCTCCCCAACCAGCGTAAGCTCCTACAATGAGCAGTTCTTC. It encodes CASSPTSVSSYNEQFF.

The chain carries TRBV12-5 and TRBJ2-3; 12 nucleotides line up with TRBD1. The V and J ends lost 6 bases and 3 bases, in that order; junction bases with no gene match: 13. Germline V gene lookup returns CDR1 LGHNT and CDR2 FRNRAP. The CDR3 length is 18 residues. This CDR3 reads CASGPGTGGVFRTDTQYF. CDR3 nucleotide sequence: TGTGCTAGTGGCCCCGGGACAGGGGGCGTTTTTAGAACAGATACGCAGTATTTT.

CDR3 region: CASSLTDRGYSPLHF. As DNA, the CDR3 is TGTGCCAGCAGCTTAACAGACAGGGGGTATTCACCCCTCCACTTT. V and J are TRBV7-9 and TRBJ1-6; TRBD1 matches at 9 bases. Trimming removed 2 bases from V and 8 bases from J; junction bases left unmatched: 4. This CDR3 region has 15 residues. Germline V lookup: CDR1 SEHNR, CDR2 FQNEAQ (reference sequence).

The genes are TRBV19 and TRBJ1-4, with 8 bases identical to TRBD1. With V trimmed by 7 bases and J by 17 bases, 12 bases remained unmatched. CDR3 length: 12 residues. CDR1 LNHDA and CDR2 SQIVND come from the germline V gene (reference sequence). CDR3 in amino acids: CASKDLGQGLFF. DNA of the CDR3: TGTGCCAGTAAGGATTTAGGACAGGGTCTTTTTTTT.

This clone came up once. Other DNA sequences of this sample code for an identical CDR3. This sequence joins TRBV29-1 and TRBJ1-1, with D possibly TRBD1 on 5 matching bases. Germline V CDR1 and CDR2: SQVTM, ANQGSEA. V was clipped by 4 bases and J by 1 base, with 7 bases between them. The CDR3 is 12 amino acids. The CDR3 protein is CSVARGNTEAFF. The CDR3 DNA is TGCAGCGTTGCTAGGGGGAACACTGAAGCTTTCTTT. The full variable domain, completed using reference TRBV29-1 and TRBJ1-1, is SAVISQKPSRDICQRGTSLTIQCQVDSQVTMMFWYRQQPGQSLTLIATANQGSEATYESGFVIDKFPISRPNLTFSTLTVSNMSPEDSSIYLCSVARGNTEAFFGQGTRLTVV.

CDR3 in amino acids: CASSPRSPRRSNQPQHF. The CDR3 DNA reads TGTGCCAGTAGCCCCCGGTCCCCTCGTCGGAGCAATCAGCCCCAGCATTTT. The chain uses TRBV19 and TRBJ1-5; no clear D. The V gene's germline CDR1 is LNHDA and CDR2 SQIVND (reference sequence). The ends were cut back, 6 bases at V and 1 base at J, with 19 bases in the middle. The CDR3 runs to 17 residues.